This T cell receptor beta chain was found in a study of cytomegalovirus exposure and HLA in healthy donors. Study observations and caveats: The authors enumerated around 150 TCR beta chains as linked to cytomegalovirus. It was likely that a cluster of highly shared sequence variants was a sequencing artifact. A link between a missense DCLRE1C variant and TCR beta V- and J-gene trimming emerged from a later analysis.

Trimming took 1 base from V and 7 from J; bases not matched to a gene: 2. Germline values: CDR1 LNHDA, CDR2 SQIVND (reference sequence). This CDR3 contains 15 residues. In its sample, this clone was seen a few times. What it binds is unknown. Primers for the PCR totalled 60 Vbeta and 13 Jbeta. Clones were read by immunoSEQ multiplex PCR, and TCRdb kept only the in-frame ones, dropping some. This sample has about 140,000 clones; roughly 87% occur once, and the top ten carry around 0.5%. Material: PBMCs. This rearrangement joins TRBV19 to TRBJ2-1; 12 positions agree with TRBD2. The sequence was collected from a woman aged 40 to 55 in good health and CMV-seronegative. CDR3 amino acids: CASSIGTSGGNEQFF. The CDR3 DNA reads TGTGCCAGTAGTATAGGCACTAGCGGGGGGAATGAGCAGTTCTTC.